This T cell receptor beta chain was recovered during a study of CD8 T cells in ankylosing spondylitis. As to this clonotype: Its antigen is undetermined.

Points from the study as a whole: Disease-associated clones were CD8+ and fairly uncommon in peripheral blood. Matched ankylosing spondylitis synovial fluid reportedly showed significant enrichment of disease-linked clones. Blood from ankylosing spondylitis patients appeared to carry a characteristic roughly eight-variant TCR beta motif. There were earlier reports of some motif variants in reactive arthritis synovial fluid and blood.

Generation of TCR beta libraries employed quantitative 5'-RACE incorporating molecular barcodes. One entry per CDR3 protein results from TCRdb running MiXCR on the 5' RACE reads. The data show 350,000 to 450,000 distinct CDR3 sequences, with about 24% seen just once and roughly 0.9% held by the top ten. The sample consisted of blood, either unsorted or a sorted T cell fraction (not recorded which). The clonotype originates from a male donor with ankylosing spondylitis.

CDR3 in amino acids: CSARTGQPHVDEQYF. In DNA, the CDR3 is TGCAGTGCTAGAACGGGACAGCCCCATGTCGACGAGCAGTACTTC. The V and J genes are TRBV20-1 and TRBJ2-7; 7 bases align to TRBD1. V lost 2 bases to trimming and J lost 5 bases; unmatched junction nucleotides: 12. Germline V lookup: CDR1 DFQATT, CDR2 SNEGSKA (reference sequence). CDR3 size: 15 residues.